The sequence of this TCR beta chain was determined in a study of cytomegalovirus exposure and HLA in healthy donors. The PCR had 60 Vbeta and 13 Jbeta primers. The assay was immunoSEQ multiplex PCR, and TCRdb's table has in-frame clones only and misses some. The sample shows 100,000 to 150,000 clones, less than 85% of them seen only once. Comments on this clone: The antigen is not known.

Study results and limitations: Later work associated 16,951 TCR beta sequences with HLA alleles at 0.05 false discovery rate. Most TCR sequences were uncommon, yet certain public TCRs appeared in many donors.

CDR1 and CDR2 from the germline V gene are SGHKS and YYEKEE (reference sequence). CDR3 length: 15 amino acids. V lost 3 bases, J lost 10 bases, and 8 bases stayed unmatched. The V call is TRBV5-5, the J call TRBJ1-6; 9 bases line up with TRBD1. This TCR was sampled from a man between 18 and 35 years old in good health and CMV-seropositive. The sequencing input was PBMCs. This CDR3 is CASSWEGTGISPLHF. In DNA, the CDR3 is TGTGCCAGCAGCTGGGAGGGGACAGGGATATCACCCCTCCACTTT. The variable domain in full, completed from reference TRBV5-5 and TRBJ1-6, reads DAGVTQSPTHLIKTRGQQVTLRCSPISGHKSVSWYQQVLGQGPQFIFQYYEKEERGRGNFPDRFSARQFPNYSSELNVNALLLGDSALYLCASSWEGTGISPLHFGNGTRLTVT.